Presented here are 28 T cell receptor beta chains from one specimen sequenced in a study of beta chain features in type 1 diabetes. Study findings and constraints: There was a moderate but significant shortening of TCRB CDR3s in all four CD4+ subsets of Type 1 diabetes patients.

Every isolated RNA sample was fully reverse transcribed, so sequencing captured expressed TCRB transcripts. Data came from immunoSEQ multiplex PCR; TCRdb stores just in-frame clones and leaves some out. This table holds approximately 57,000 clones, around 56% found once. No antigen is known for these receptors. The source material was Tregs from blood. These receptors all come from a woman between 40 and 55 years old with type 1 diabetes.

This clone was detected only a few times. The V and J genes are TRBV5-1 and TRBJ1-4; maybe TRBD1 (6 bases). Trimming took off 0 bases at V and 8 bases at J, with 8 bases between the two ends. CDR3 length equals 13 residues. Germline V gene lookup returns CDR1 SGHRS and CDR2 YFSETQ. The CDR3 bases are TGCGCCAGCAGCTTGGACCAGGGGGAAAAACTGTTTTTT. Translating gives CASSLDQGEKLFF. Variable domain in full (rest from reference TRBV5-1 and TRBJ1-4): KAGVTQTPRYLIKTRGQQVTLSCSPISGHRSVSWYQQTPGQGLQFLFEYFSETQRNKGNFPGRFSGRQFSNSRSEMNVSTLELGDSALYLCASSLDQGEKLFFGSGTQLSVL.

This clone has a handful of counts. The gene calls are TRBV19 and TRBJ1-1; a weak D match, TRBD1 (5 bases). The germline CDR1 and CDR2 sequences are LNHDA and SQIVND (reference sequence). Trimming took 6 bases from V and 4 from J, leaving 12 bases between them. The CDR3 has 13 amino acids. CDR3 nucleotide sequence: TGTGCCAGTAGCCCAGGGAAGGGCACTGAAGCTTTCTTT. Residues: CASSPGKGTEAFF.

This rearrangement joins TRBV7-2 to TRBJ2-7, with D possibly being TRBD2 (7 bases). Trimming removed 5 bases at V and 2 bases at J, with 13 bases between. Germline V lookup: CDR1 SGHTA, CDR2 FQGNSA. This CDR3 region has 14 residues. The CDR3 sequence: CASSRGGGTYEQYF. The CDR3 DNA reads TGTGCCAGCAGCCGAGGGGGGGGGACCTACGAGCAGTACTTC.

The chain recombines TRBV2 with TRBJ1-4; D may be TRBD1 (5 bases). CDR3 length equals 13 residues. Germline V lookup: CDR1 SNHLY, CDR2 FYNNEI. V lost 8 bases and J lost 5, with 12 bases in between. DNA for the CDR3: TGTGCCAGCGGGGCCCTCCCCAATGAAAAACTGTTTTTT. Translated, it gives CASGALPNEKLFF.

This clone showed up just a few times. The chain employs TRBV4-1 and TRBJ2-1; 10 bases are shared with TRBD2. V gave up 1 base and J gave up 4 bases; unmatched junction bases: 4. The germline V gene encodes CDR1 MGHRA and CDR2 YSYEKL. This CDR3 comprises 16 residues. The CDR3 reads CASSQGGAGGYNEQFF. The CDR3 coding sequence is TGCGCCAGCAGCCAAGGAGGAGCGGGGGGGTACAATGAGCAGTTCTTC.

This clone is medium-sized. The CDR3 is CASSPGGLLGGELFF. CDR3 in DNA: TGTGCCAGCAGCCCAGGGGGACTTCTAGGCGGGGAGCTGTTTTTT. This rearrangement joins TRBV7-2 to TRBJ2-2; maybe TRBD1 (7 bases). Trimming shortened V by 5 bases and J by 7 bases, and 17 bases separated the two germline ends. Germline CDR1 and CDR2: SGHTA and FQGNSA. This CDR3 is 15 amino acids long.

This sequence joins TRBV19 and TRBJ2-1; maybe TRBD1 (6 bases). V shed 4 bases and J shed 13 bases, with 14 bases lying between them. CDR1 LNHDA and CDR2 SQIVND come from the germline V gene (reference sequence). The CDR3 covers 12 residues. The chain's CDR3 is CASSTLDSFQFF. The CDR3 DNA reads TGTGCCAGTAGTACCCTGGACAGTTTCCAGTTCTTC. The complete variable domain, with remaining parts taken from reference TRBV19 and TRBJ2-1, reads DGGITQSPKYLFRKEGQNVTLSCEQNLNHDAMYWYRQDPGQGLRLIYYSQIVNDFQKGDIAEGYSVSREKKESFPLTVTSAQKNPTAFYLCASSTLDSFQFFGPGTRLTVL.

Only a few counts were recorded for this clone. The rearrangement uses TRBV7-2 and TRBJ2-1; no firm D call. The CDR3 runs 13 residues. The germline gives CDR1 SGHTA, CDR2 FQGNSA. V dropped 3 bases and J dropped 6 bases, with 9 bases sitting between them. Here the CDR3 DNA reads TGTGCCAGCAGCTTTCAACAGTTCAATGAGCAGTTCTTC. Translation: CASSFQQFNEQFF.

The chain uses TRBV4-1 and TRBJ2-1; 9 nucleotides line up with TRBD2. Germline assignment: CDR1 MGHRA and CDR2 YSYEKL. The CDR3 runs to 16 residues. V lost 4 bases, J lost 7 bases, and 11 bases stayed unmatched. This CDR3 reads CASSLRDETSGNEQFF. The CDR3 DNA reads TGCGCCAGCAGCCTACGCGATGAAACTAGCGGGAATGAGCAGTTCTTC.

The chain combines TRBV5-6 with TRBJ2-1; 7 bases align to TRBD2. The trim removed 0 bases at V and 9 bases at J, leaving 0 bases unmatched. CDR3 size: 12 residues. Germline CDR1 reads SGHDT; CDR2 reads YYEEEE. CDR3 amino acids: CASSLGGGEQFF. As DNA, the CDR3 is TGTGCCAGCAGCTTGGGCGGGGGTGAGCAGTTCTTC.

The chain recombines TRBV18 with TRBJ2-2; D might be TRBD1 (6 bases). CDR1 and CDR2 (germline): KGHSH, LQKENI. The V gene lost 6 bases and the J gene lost 4 bases, with 18 bases spanning the gap. The CDR3 consists of 16 residues. This chain's CDR3 is CASSPPAGTSTGELFF. CDR3 nucleotide sequence: TGTGCCAGCTCCCCTCCGGCAGGGACAAGCACCGGGGAGCTGTTTTTT.

The chain employs TRBV9 and TRBJ2-1; D not resolved. V was pared by 2 bases and J by 3 bases, with 6 bases between. The CDR3 is 13 amino acids. The germline CDR1 and CDR2 sequences are SGDLS and YYNGEE. CDR3: CASSVTVYNEQFF. The CDR3, as DNA: TGTGCCAGCAGCGTTACGGTCTACAATGAGCAGTTCTTC.

This clone was observed a few times. The chain links TRBV10-3 to TRBJ2-2, with D uncertain. The germline V gene has CDR1 ENHRY and CDR2 SYGVKD. This CDR3 region has 12 residues. V lost 9 bases and J 5 bases, leaving 10 bases between the germline ends. For the CDR3, the DNA is TGTGCCATTAGCCTGGGTACCGGGGAGCTGTTTTTT. The encoded protein is CAISLGTGELFF.

This chain connects TRBV19 to TRBJ1-1, with D hard to call. This CDR3 is 12 amino acids long. Trimming removed 8 bases at V and 2 bases at J, with 9 bases between. Germline assignment: CDR1 LNHDA and CDR2 SQIVND (reference sequence). Here the CDR3 DNA reads TGTGCCAGTCGTTATACAAACACTGAAGCTTTCTTT. Translating it yields CASRYTNTEAFF.

This chain uses TRBV7-6 with TRBJ2-7; 7 bases line up with TRBD1. CDR1 and CDR2 from the germline V gene are SGHVS and FNYEAQ. V gave up 1 base and J gave up 2 bases; unmatched junction bases: 5. The CDR3 has 15 residues. In nucleotides, the CDR3 is TGTGCCAGCAGCTTAGACGACAGGGATGCCTACGAGCAGTACTTC. Its protein is CASSLDDRDAYEQYF.

The genes are TRBV18 and TRBJ2-5; 7 bases are a match to TRBD1. The last part of the DNA fits TRBJ2-7 better; the J call may be wrong. The V gene's germline CDR1 is KGHSH and CDR2 LQKENI. The CDR3 totals 14 residues. The CDR3 spells CASSPWDSDYEQYF. Here the CDR3 DNA reads TGTGCCAGCTCACCATGGGACAGCGATTACGAGCAGTACTTC.

The sample holds one count of this clone. The chain employs TRBV6-1 and TRBJ1-5; 7 nucleotides match TRBD1. The CDR3 sequence is 15 residues long. Germline V gives CDR1 MNHNS, CDR2 SASEGT. V lost 6 bases, J lost 4 bases, and 9 bases stayed unmatched. The DNA of the CDR3 is TGTGCCAGCAGAGCCCTACAGGGGTTTAATCAGCCCCAGCATTTT. Encoded protein: CASRALQGFNQPQHF.

The chain carries TRBV19 and TRBJ1-1; the match to TRBD1 covers 7 bases. The V gene end was trimmed by 7 bases and the J gene end by 0 bases; junction bases not matched to a gene: 17. CDR1 and CDR2 from the germline V gene are LNHDA and SQIVND (reference sequence). The CDR3 is 18 residues long. CDR3 sequence reads: CASTSSTGTFYLNTEAFF. The CDR3 nucleotides read TGTGCCAGTACCTCCTCGACAGGGACCTTTTACTTGAACACTGAAGCTTTCTTT.

This chain joins TRBV5-1 and TRBJ1-2, with D possibly TRBD1 on 5 matching bases. The CDR3 is 15 residues long. Trimming left V 7 bases short and J 7 bases short, with 23 bases between. Germline loops: CDR1 SGHRS, CDR2 YFSETQ. CDR3 residues: CASFSGGETRLGYTF. CDR3 DNA sequence: TGCGCCAGCTTTTCGGGGGGGGAAACCCGGCTTGGCTACACCTTC.

This chain connects TRBV18 to TRBJ2-2; the match to TRBD1 covers 10 bases. With 3 bases clipped from V and 7 bases from J, the junction kept 5 bases outside the gene matches. Germline-derived CDR1 and CDR2 are KGHSH and LQKENI. The CDR3 is made up of 15 amino acids. CDR3 sequence: CASSPPDRGIGELFF. CDR3 bases: TGTGCCAGCTCACCCCCGGACAGGGGGATCGGGGAGCTGTTTTTT.

This clone was detected ten times or more. This rearrangement joins TRBV11-2 to TRBJ1-4; D unclear. The length of the CDR3 is 15 residues. Trimming removed 0 bases from V and 7 bases from J, with 12 bases in between. The germline gives CDR1 SGHAT, CDR2 FQNNGV. CDR3: CASSLDRPGSEKLFF. The CDR3 DNA follows: TGTGCCAGCAGCTTAGACAGGCCCGGGAGTGAAAAACTGTTTTTT.

The table lists this clone with a count of one. The chain joins TRBV6-5 to TRBJ2-5; maybe TRBD1 (6 bases). Germline lookup yields CDR1 MNHEY and CDR2 SVGAGI. CDR3 length: 13 residues. Trimming stripped 7 bases from V and 4 bases from J, with 13 bases between. The CDR3 sequence is CASTLQGAETQYF. CDR3 nucleotides: TGTGCCAGCACCCTACAGGGCGCAGAGACCCAGTACTTC.

The chain combines TRBV28 with TRBJ2-1; D gene unclear. This CDR3 spans 15 amino acids. V lost 4 bases to trimming and J lost 0 bases, with 10 bases between them. Per germline, CDR1 MDHEN and CDR2 SYDVKM. The CDR3 region has the DNA TGTGCCAGCAGTTCTGCGCGTAGCTCCTACAATGAGCAGTTCTTC. It is translated as CASSSARSSYNEQFF.

This clone was seen a few times. The genes are TRBV7-9 and TRBJ2-7; 9 bases are shared with TRBD1. The CDR3 consists of 15 residues. The germline V gene has CDR1 SEHNR and CDR2 FQNEAQ (reference sequence). With 3 bases clipped from V and 11 bases from J, the junction kept 14 bases outside the gene matches. CDR3 DNA: TGTGCCAGCAGCTTGGATGGGACAGGGCTGGTCCGGGAGTACTTC. The encoded protein is CASSLDGTGLVREYF. The complete variable domain, with remaining parts taken from reference TRBV7-9 and TRBJ2-7, reads DTGVSQNPRHKITKRGQNVTFRCDPISEHNRLYWYRQTLGQGPEFLTYFQNEAQLEKSRLLSDRFSAERPKGSFSTLEIQRTEQGDSAMYLCASSLDGTGLVREYFGPGTRLTVT.

The chain joins TRBV7-9 to TRBJ1-2; D is perhaps TRBD1 (5 bases). Per germline, CDR1 SEHNR and CDR2 FQNEAQ (reference sequence). This CDR3 has 16 residues. Trimming took off 1 base at V and 4 bases at J, with 16 bases between the two ends. The CDR3 DNA reads TGTGCCAGCAGCTTAGGGAGGGGCAGAATCCTCTATGGCTACACCTTC. It specifies CASSLGRGRILYGYTF.

The CDR3 DNA reads as TGTGCCAGCAGTCGTAACTATGGCTACACCTTC. Translated: CASSRNYGYTF. The V and J genes are TRBV28 and TRBJ1-2; D is uncertain. The CDR3 is 11 residues long. The V end was cut by 5 bases, the J end by 1 base, with 2 bases between. The germline gives CDR1 MDHEN, CDR2 SYDVKM.

This clone occurred a few times. The chain carries TRBV27 and TRBJ1-5, with D tentatively TRBD1 (5 bases). The germline CDR1 and CDR2 sequences are MNHEY and SMNVEV (reference sequence). V dropped 3 bases and J dropped 5 bases, with 8 bases sitting between them. The CDR3 totals 13 residues. The CDR3 spells CASSFQGHQPQHF. The CDR3 DNA sequence: TGTGCCAGCAGTTTCCAGGGCCATCAGCCCCAGCATTTT.

This chain uses TRBV10-2 with TRBJ1-4, with 7 bases matching TRBD1. Per the germline V gene, CDR1 is WSHSY and CDR2 is SAAADI. The CDR3 contains 16 residues. V trimming: 6 bases; J trimming: 8 bases; junction bases outside the gene matches: 15. CDR3 nucleotide sequence: TGCGCCAGCAGCGCCGCCAGGACAGGTAGATGGGAAAAACTGTTTTTT. It encodes CASSAARTGRWEKLFF.